This T cell receptor beta chain appears in the sequencing data of a study of blood T cell repertoires in COVID-19. Profiling relied on immunoSEQ multiplex PCR, and the TCRdb table lists in-frame clones only, not all of them. The data show about 240,000 clones, around four fifths seen once. V gave up 3 bases and J gave up 5 bases; unmatched junction bases: 9. The CDR3 is 15 amino acids. The germline CDR1 and CDR2 sequences are MDHEN and SYDVKM. The receptor comes from a woman aged 40 to 50 who had been exposed to COVID-19. The chain is built from TRBV28 and TRBJ2-7, with 8 bases identical to TRBD1. What was sequenced was PBMCs or T cells enriched from blood (not recorded which). In DNA form, the CDR3 reads TGTGCCAGCAGTTTCGTGGACAGGGAACCCAACGAGCAGTACTTC. It yields the protein CASSFVDREPNEQYF.